Described below is a single T cell receptor (beta chain) sequence and its context. V was shortened by 6 bases and J by 2 bases, with 17 bases between the two germline ends. This CDR3 is built from 15 residues. Germline V CDR1 and CDR2: SGHDT, YYEEEE. The sample belongs to a study of blood T cell repertoires in COVID-19. The method was immunoSEQ multiplex PCR; TCRdb's version includes in-frame clones alone and lacks a portion of them. The sample contains more than 300,000 clones, 70% to 90% of which appear only once. The specimen sequenced was PBMCs or T cells enriched from blood (not recorded which). This sequence was found in a woman in her thirties who had recovered from COVID-19. The chain uses TRBV5-6 and TRBJ1-1; a weak D match, TRBD1 (6 bases). This CDR3 reads CASTLRTAPNTEAFF. The CDR3 DNA sequence: TGTGCCAGCACCTTAAGGACAGCCCCCAACACTGAAGCTTTCTTT.